One T cell receptor beta chain is described in this entry. What it binds is not known. TCRdb fed the reads into MiXCR, producing one record per CDR3 protein. The sample comprises around 310,000 distinct CDR3 sequences, 29% of which are singletons, and roughly 20% rests with the top ten. This specimen comes from a study of T cell repertoires in cytomegalovirus infection. Background on the study: Researchers turned to recently identified HLA-C-restricted CMV epitopes as well as well-studied HLA-B-restricted ones. Based on public TCR beta signatures, there were indications of CMV infection and of a matching HLA type. Study-level points and caveats: The ex vivo response showed dominance by HLA-C-restricted CMV-specific TCR beta clonotypes. Summed frequency of public TCR beta families distinguished CMV carriers with the relevant HLA.

V was pared by 5 bases and J by 1 base, with 11 bases between. This CDR3 comprises 14 residues. Per the germline V gene, CDR1 is MNHNS and CDR2 is SASEGT. The V call is TRBV6-1, the J call TRBJ1-2, with D unclear. This clonotype originated in a human donor in good health (CMV status not recorded). Some clones in this sample may be carry-over from other donors' samples. Specimen: cultured PBMCs, collected from culture after CMV antigen stimulation. In nucleotides, the CDR3 is TGTGCCAGCAGTTCCTATGGTGGTAACTATGGCTACACCTTC. Amino acid sequence: CASSSYGGNYGYTF.